A single sample is the source of the 15 T cell receptor beta chains below, sequenced in a study of T cells in Graves' hyperthyroidism and ophthalmopathy. The CDR3 regions of TCR beta were amplified from RNA transcripts. Initially, a first-round RT-PCR of the TCR CDR3 employed the HTBI primer set. TCRdb reanalysed the multiplex PCR reads using MiXCR and keeps one entry per CDR3 protein. The sample lists about 130,000 distinct CDR3 sequences, 22% seen once, with 67% in the top ten. The sequenced sample consisted of blood. These receptors were taken from a woman aged 45-60 years with Graves' hyperthyroidism that later progressed to Graves' ophthalmopathy.

The rearrangement links TRBV2 to TRBJ2-7; D is undetermined. The germline V gene encodes CDR1 SNHLY and CDR2 FYNNEI. CDR3 length: 12 amino acids. The ends were cut back, 6 bases at V and 3 bases at J, with 9 bases in the middle. CDR3 region: CASSLYRYEQYF. The CDR3 DNA reads TGTGCCAGCAGCCTCTACCGCTACGAGCAGTACTTC.

The V gene is TRBV28, the J gene TRBJ2-5, with 7 bases lining up with TRBD2. The CDR3 runs 16 residues. Germline CDR1 reads MDHEN; CDR2 reads SYDVKM. The trim removed 5 bases at V and 0 bases at J, leaving 9 bases unmatched. The CDR3 nucleotides read TGTGCCAGCAGTGATTCAATCCTAGCGGACCAAGAGACCCAGTACTTC. Translated, it gives CASSDSILADQETQYF.

There are many counts of this clonotype. The CDR3 protein is CAWNSGVYGYTF. The DNA of the CDR3 is TGTGCCTGGAACTCAGGGGTATATGGCTACACCTTC. V is TRBV30 and J is TRBJ1-2; D is possibly TRBD1 (6 bases). This CDR3 has 12 amino acids. Germline CDR1 is GTSNPN and CDR2 is SVGIG (reference sequence). The V and J ends lost 4 bases and 5 bases respectively, with 11 bases between them.

This clonotype was seen ten or more times. The rearrangement links TRBV10-3 to TRBJ1-5; 7 bases match TRBD1. V shed 0 bases and J 1 base; nucleotides not matched to a gene: 3. Germline V gene data show CDR1 as ENHRY and CDR2 as SYGVKD. This CDR3 spans 16 amino acids. CDR3 sequence: CAISESTGASNQPQHF. CDR3 bases: TGTGCCATCAGTGAGTCTACAGGGGCAAGCAATCAGCCCCAGCATTTT.

The table lists this clonotype with many counts. This chain joins TRBV3-1 and TRBJ1-2; 11 bases line up with TRBD1. CDR1 LGHDT and CDR2 YNNKEL come from the germline V gene (reference sequence). The CDR3 runs 12 residues. J was trimmed by 4 bases and V by 8 bases; bases with no gene match: 0. The CDR3 reads CASGQGAYGYTF. The DNA of the CDR3 is TGTGCCAGCGGACAGGGGGCCTATGGCTACACCTTC.

The chain joins TRBV19 to TRBJ1-6, with TRBD1 matching over 9 bases. The germline gives CDR1 LNHDA, CDR2 SQIVND (reference sequence). This CDR3 has 16 amino acids. V shed 5 bases, J shed 9 bases, and the junction held 11 bases outside the gene matches. CDR3 region: CASSPKNRGRGSPLHF. CDR3 coding DNA: TGTGCCAGTAGTCCGAAAAACAGGGGGCGCGGTTCACCCCTCCACTTT.

This clonotype has just a few counts. The chain couples TRBV5-1 to TRBJ2-1; 9 bases match TRBD1. The CDR3 runs to 16 residues. Per germline, CDR1 SGHRS and CDR2 YFSETQ. V dropped 1 base and J dropped 2; count of bases not matched to a gene: 4. CDR3 region: CASSLWGQGTYNEQFF. The CDR3 region has the DNA TGCGCCAGCAGCTTGTGGGGACAGGGCACCTACAATGAGCAGTTCTTC.

The DNA of the CDR3 is TGCAGTGCTAGGGGCGGACTAGCGAGCTACGAGCAGTACTTC. Residues: CSARGGLASYEQYF. V usage is TRBV20-1 and J usage is TRBJ2-7, with 9 nucleotides matching TRBD2. The junction had 6 bases not matched to a gene; V was cut back by 3 bases and J by 3 bases. The CDR3 extends over 14 amino acids. Germline CDR1 reads DFQATT; CDR2 reads SNEGSKA (reference sequence).

This clonotype was picked up many times. The chain couples TRBV20-1 to TRBJ2-7; D tentatively fits TRBD1 or TRBD2 (6 bases each). The CDR3 runs 13 residues. V lost 0 bases to trimming and J lost 2 bases, with 8 bases between them. Germline V lookup: CDR1 DFQATT, CDR2 SNEGSKA (reference sequence). In DNA, the CDR3 is TGCAGTGCTAGAGAAGGGGGGACCTACGAGCAGTACTTC. Protein: CSAREGGTYEQYF.

The rearrangement joins TRBV6-2 or TRBV6-3 to TRBJ2-1; 7 nucleotides match TRBD1. J gave up 6 bases and V 5 bases, and 10 bases lay outside the gene matches. The CDR3 runs 15 residues. The V gene's germline CDR1 is MNHEY and CDR2 SVGEGT. The CDR3 DNA follows: TGTGCCAGCAGTCCAATCATACAGGGGCCCAATGAGCAGTTCTTC. Protein: CASSPIIQGPNEQFF.

The table lists this clonotype with many counts. The chain joins TRBV28 to TRBJ2-1; TRBD2 might be the D (5 bases). Germline CDR1 is MDHEN and CDR2 is SYDVKM. V was trimmed by 2 bases and J by 7 bases, leaving 15 bases between them. The CDR3 runs 15 residues. CDR3 amino acids: CASSLASPGGNEQFF. DNA for the CDR3: TGTGCCAGCAGTTTAGCCAGTCCCGGCGGGAATGAGCAGTTCTTC.

This clonotype was found many times. The CDR3 here is CASSRGGGGKSQPQHF. The CDR3 bases are TGTGCCAGCAGCAGAGGGGGGGGAGGTAAAAGTCAGCCCCAGCATTTT. This chain connects TRBV7-9 to TRBJ1-5; TRBD1 might be the D (6 bases). Per the germline V gene, CDR1 is SEHNR and CDR2 is FQNEAQ (reference sequence). The CDR3 is 16 amino acids. Deletions cut 5 bases from V and 6 bases from J, with 20 bases between.

This clonotype was counted at least ten times. This chain uses TRBV14 with TRBJ2-1; D is possibly TRBD1 (8 bases). This CDR3 is built from 18 residues. Deletions cut 4 bases from V and 0 bases from J, with 19 bases between. Germline V gives CDR1 SGHDN, CDR2 FVKESK. CDR3 bases: TGTGCCAGCAGCCCCAGGGGGCTAGCGGTCAGCTCCTACAATGAGCAGTTCTTC. Translated: CASSPRGLAVSSYNEQFF.

This clonotype was seen at least ten times. The genes are TRBV2 and TRBJ2-5; 10 positions match TRBD1. In germline, CDR1 is SNHLY, CDR2 FYNNEI. V shed 4 bases, J shed 7 bases, and the junction held 9 bases outside the gene matches. The CDR3 is 15 amino acids. CDR3 protein: CASSAVTGGPGTQYF. The CDR3 DNA follows: TGTGCCAGCAGTGCGGTGACAGGGGGCCCAGGGACCCAGTACTTC.

About this clonotype: A read error may be the cause here, since a much bigger clone is one base away. V gene TRBV7-9 combines with J gene TRBJ2-1; 11 positions agree with TRBD2. This CDR3 contains 16 residues. The V gene end was trimmed by 4 bases and the J gene end by 9 bases; junction bases not matched to a gene: 11. The germline V gene encodes CDR1 SEHNR and CDR2 FQNEAQ (reference sequence). The CDR3 loop is CASSSLGTSGRTEQFF. CDR3 coding DNA: TGTGCCAGCAGCTCATTGGGTACTAGCGGGAGAACTGAGCAGTTCTTC.